Listed here is a single T cell receptor (beta chain). Its antigen has not been determined. No base qualities exist here, and no much larger clone lies one base off it. Collaborating institutions collected whole blood in K2EDTA tubes following their own protocols. For TCRbeta analysis, collaborators shipped samples in one of three forms: frozen whole blood, isolated PBMCs, or DNA extracted from either of those sample types. The CDR3 starts with the cysteine, ends with the phenylalanine, and has 15 residues. Just CDR3 DNA is preserved here, 45 bases in frame from base 1. Based on the germline V gene, the CDR1 and CDR2 sequences are KGHDR and SFDVKD. Relative to germline, V is missing 0 bases and J is missing 14 bases, with 11 bases of the junction outside any gene match. This record comes from a study of blood T cell repertoires in COVID-19 (TCRdb year 2020). Concerning the study at large: Collaborator samples came from the United States, Italy and Spain and covered acute and convalescent phases of COVID-19. The prospective study material was composed of cDNA or gDNA derived from T cells, B-cell-depleted T cells, or PBMCs. Subjects who had been exposed to COVID-19, were actively infected with it, or had recovered from it provided the deeply sampled blood TCRbeta repertoires that made up the dataset. The repertoires were released in a freely available public database intended as a resource for research on the immune response to SARS-CoV-2. The samples were drawn from the first 160 participants of the ongoing ImmuneRACE study and from 950 to 1,500 subjects provided by 6 global collaborators. A de-identified subject ID, COVID-19 status, age in years and sex were almost always included in the sample metadata. Where available, HLA class I and class II types were obtained from metadata supplied by the sample provider rather than from assay-based typing. Study-level results and caveats: The amount of clinical and demographic metadata varied by source and participant and was provided uncurated.

TCRbeta CDR3 regions were amplified from genomic DNA using the immunoSEQ Assay, a bias-controlled multiplex PCR. As for how the authors treated the data: Within the assay, amplification of reference gene primers was used to estimate how many nucleated cells each sample contained. To quantify the absolute abundance of each unique TCRbeta CDR3 rearrangement, sequence reads were collapsed and filtered. For each sample, productive Simpson clonality was calculated by taking the square root of Simpson's diversity index across productive rearrangements. This immuneACCESS table, as held by TCRdb, lists in-frame sequences with V and J called but not all clones. Of the missing ones, under half trace to an unresolved V gene in checked studies; the others have no known cause. The D gene and trimming were derived from the DNA, and the V and J assignments and clone size from that table. The sample has 60,000 or so clones on record, under 85% of them singletons. The ten largest clones take up under 4% of the sample.

The sequence was collected from a man in his fifties or sixties with acute or convalescent COVID-19. The chain is assembled from TRBV24-1 and TRBJ2-3; 9 of the junction bases match TRBD1. Material: peripheral blood. The CDR3 is CATSDLLASGQGMYF. In nucleotides, the sequence is TGTGCCACCAGTGATTTGCTGGCGTCGGGACAGGGCATGTATTTT.